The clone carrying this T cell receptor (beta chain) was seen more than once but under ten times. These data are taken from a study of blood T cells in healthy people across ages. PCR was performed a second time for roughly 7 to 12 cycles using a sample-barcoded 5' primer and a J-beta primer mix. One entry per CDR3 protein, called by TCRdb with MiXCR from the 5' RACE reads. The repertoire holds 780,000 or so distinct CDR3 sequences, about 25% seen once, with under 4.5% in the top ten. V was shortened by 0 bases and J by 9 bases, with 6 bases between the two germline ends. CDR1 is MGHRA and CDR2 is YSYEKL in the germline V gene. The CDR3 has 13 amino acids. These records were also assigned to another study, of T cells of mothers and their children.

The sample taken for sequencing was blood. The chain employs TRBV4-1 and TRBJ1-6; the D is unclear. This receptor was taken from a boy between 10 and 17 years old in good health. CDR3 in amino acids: CASSQDLISPLHF. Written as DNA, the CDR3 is TGCGCCAGCAGCCAAGATCTTATTTCACCCCTCCACTTT.